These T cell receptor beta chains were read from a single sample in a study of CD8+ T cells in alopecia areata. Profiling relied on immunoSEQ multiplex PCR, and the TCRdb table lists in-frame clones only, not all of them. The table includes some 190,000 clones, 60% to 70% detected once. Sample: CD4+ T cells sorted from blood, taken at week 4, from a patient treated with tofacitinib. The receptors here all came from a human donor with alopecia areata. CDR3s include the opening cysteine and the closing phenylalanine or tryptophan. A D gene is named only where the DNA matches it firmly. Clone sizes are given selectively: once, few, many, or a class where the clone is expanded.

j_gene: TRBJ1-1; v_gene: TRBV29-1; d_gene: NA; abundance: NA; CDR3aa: CSVRGLGAEAFF; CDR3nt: TGCAGCGTTCGGGGCCTAGGGGCTGAAGCTTTCTTT
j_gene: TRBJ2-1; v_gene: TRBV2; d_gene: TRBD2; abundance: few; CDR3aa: CASRTTTSGEQFF; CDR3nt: TGTGCCAGCAGAACTACTACTAGCGGTGAGCAGTTCTTC
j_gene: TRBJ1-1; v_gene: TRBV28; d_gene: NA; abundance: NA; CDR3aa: CASRLAGQQAFF; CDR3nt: TGTGCCAGCAGGCTGGCCGGGCAGCAAGCTTTCTTT
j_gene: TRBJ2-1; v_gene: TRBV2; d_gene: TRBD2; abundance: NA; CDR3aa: CASSPLAGGRSYNEQFF; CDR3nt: TGTGCCAGCAGTCCCCTAGCGGGTGGGAGGTCCTACAATGAGCAGTTCTTC
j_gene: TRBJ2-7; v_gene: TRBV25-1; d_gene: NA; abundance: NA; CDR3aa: CAAGSYEQYF; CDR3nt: TGTGCGGCGGGAAGCTACGAGCAGTACTTC
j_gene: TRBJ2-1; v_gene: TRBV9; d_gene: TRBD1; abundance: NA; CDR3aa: CASSASTGSYNEQFF; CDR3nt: TGTGCCAGCAGCGCCTCGACAGGGAGTTACAATGAGCAGTTCTTC
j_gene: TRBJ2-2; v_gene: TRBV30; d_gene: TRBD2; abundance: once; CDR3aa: CAWKRTSGSTGELFF; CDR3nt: TGTGCCTGGAAACGTACTAGCGGGAGCACCGGGGAGCTGTTTTTT
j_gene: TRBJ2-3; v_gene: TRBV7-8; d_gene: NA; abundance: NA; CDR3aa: CASSSQTDTQYF; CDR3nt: TGTGCCAGCAGCTCCCAGACAGATACGCAGTATTTT
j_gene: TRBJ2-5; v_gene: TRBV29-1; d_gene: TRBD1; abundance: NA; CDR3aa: CSVATGGRGETQYF; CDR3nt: TGCAGCGTAGCGACAGGGGGCCGGGGGGAGACCCAGTACTTC
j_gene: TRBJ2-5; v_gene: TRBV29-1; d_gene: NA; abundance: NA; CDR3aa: CSVDNGGETQYF; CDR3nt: TGCAGCGTTGATAACGGAGGAGAGACCCAGTACTTC
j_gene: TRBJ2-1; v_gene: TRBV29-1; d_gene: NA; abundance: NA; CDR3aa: CSVVNRRPNEQFF; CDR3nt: TGCAGCGTTGTGAACCGGAGACCGAATGAGCAGTTCTTC
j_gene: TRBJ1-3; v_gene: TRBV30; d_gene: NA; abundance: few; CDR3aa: CAWGRQTRGSGNTIYF; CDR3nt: TGTGCCTGGGGTCGACAGACCCGAGGCTCTGGAAACACCATATATTTT
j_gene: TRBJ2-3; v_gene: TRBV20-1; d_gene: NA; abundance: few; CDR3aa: CSYPRTDTQYF; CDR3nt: TGCAGTTACCCAAGAACAGATACGCAGTATTTT
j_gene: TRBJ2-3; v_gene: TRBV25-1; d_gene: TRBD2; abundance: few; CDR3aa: CASTRGSGVSTDTQYF; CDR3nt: TGTGCCAGCACCAGGGGTAGCGGGGTTAGCACAGATACGCAGTATTTT
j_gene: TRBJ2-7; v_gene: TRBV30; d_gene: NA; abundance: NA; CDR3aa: CAWGAETYEQYF; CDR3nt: TGTGCCTGGGGGGCGGAAACCTACGAGCAGTACTTC
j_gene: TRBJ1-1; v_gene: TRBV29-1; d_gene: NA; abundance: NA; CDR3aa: CSERGPRFHTEAFF; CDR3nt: TGCAGCGAGAGGGGCCCAAGGTTCCACACTGAAGCTTTCTTT